This T cell receptor beta chain was recovered during a study of long-term antiretroviral therapy in people with HIV. Study-wide points: Clonal populations expanded prior to ART predominated within the repertoire at all time points. Whereas controls had wider CDR3 length ranges, HIV repertoires had narrower ones.

The CDR3 runs 15 residues. Germline assignment: CDR1 SEHNR and CDR2 FQNEAQ (reference sequence). Trimming left V 7 bases short and J 5 bases short, with 17 bases between. About this clone: Antigen specificity is unknown.

Investigators performed immunoSEQ version v3.0 at survey level. Profiling relied on immunoSEQ multiplex PCR, and the TCRdb table lists in-frame clones only, not all of them. The sample records around 29,000 clones, roughly 80% being singletons. V is TRBV7-9 and J is TRBJ2-2; a possible D gene is TRBD1 (7 bases). The sample in question was unsorted PBMCs, obtained 0.3 years after starting antiretroviral therapy. The clonotype comes from a man aged 40-55 years with HIV. The CDR3, as DNA: TGTGCCAGCACAACGACGACAGGGAGGACCGGGGAGCTGTTTTTT. It encodes CASTTTTGRTGELFF.